This T cell receptor (beta chain) comes out of a study of cytomegalovirus exposure and HLA in healthy donors. Study observations and caveats: The study recorded 150 to 200 TCR beta chains that were cytomegalovirus-associated.

There are 13 residues in the CDR3. Germline values: CDR1 KGHSH, CDR2 LQKENI. V was shortened by 5 bases and J by 2 bases, with 8 bases between the two germline ends. 60 Vbeta and 13 Jbeta primers were used in PCR. The assay was immunoSEQ multiplex PCR, and TCRdb's table has in-frame clones only and misses some. The sample contains 100,000 to 150,000 clones, more than 65% of which appear only once. This clone was counted a single time. Its antigen is undetermined. Material: PBMCs. This chain uses TRBV18 with TRBJ2-3, with D perhaps TRBD1 (5 bases). The TCR was taken from a man aged 18 to 30 in good health and CMV-seropositive. The CDR3 is CASSGQNTDTQYF. The CDR3 DNA reads as TGTGCCAGCTCAGGACAAAACACAGATACGCAGTATTTT.